The clone carrying this T cell receptor beta chain occurred many times. No antigen is known for it. V lost 1 base and J lost 4, with 11 bases in between. Per germline, CDR1 MNHNS and CDR2 SASEGT. This CDR3 spans 14 amino acids. The library was made from cDNA and included unique molecular identifiers. Each batch of 1 to 10 million T cells produced 500,000 to 600,000 cDNA molecules. MiXCR, run by TCRdb on the PCR reads, gives a single entry per CDR3 protein. The sample lists roughly 200,000 distinct CDR3 sequences, 29% occurring once. The source of the sample is a study of post-analysis software for immune sequencing data. In the study overall: Patients with relapsing-remitting, secondary progressive and progressive-relapsing multiple sclerosis courses were all represented. The study, taken as a whole, reports: A significant reduction in normalized Chao1 diversity was observed in multiple sclerosis patients versus controls. Patients carried a handful of TRBV segments more frequently than controls did, and TRBV5-6, TRBV5-1 and TRBV20-1 were among them.

This chain connects TRBV6-1 to TRBJ2-7; no firm D call. Sequenced sample: blood. This TCR was recovered from a girl aged 2 to 17 with multiple sclerosis. The CDR3 DNA reads TGTGCCAGCAGTGAAGTGGTCGGAATTTACGAGCAGTACTTC. Protein: CASSEVVGIYEQYF.